This TCR beta chain was recovered during a study of T cell repertoires in cytomegalovirus infection. Study background: Indications came from public TCR beta signatures; they pointed to CMV infection and to a matching HLA type.

Study-wide results and caveats: The ex vivo response was dominated by HLA-C-restricted CMV-specific TCR beta clonotypes.

The V gene's germline CDR1 is LGHNT and CDR2 FRNRAP. There are 17 residues in the CDR3. The V end was cut by 3 bases, the J end by 1 base, with 18 bases between. This clonotype came up a few times. Its specificity is not known. TCRdb reanalysed the reads using MiXCR and keeps one entry per CDR3 protein. There are some 800,000 distinct CDR3 sequences in the sample; approximately 29% occur only once, and about an eighth lies in the top ten. The sample in question was cultured CD8+ T cells from PBMCs, obtained from culture after CMV antigen stimulation. The sequence was collected from a human donor in good health (CMV status not recorded). Some clones in this sample may be carry-over from other donors' samples. The chain links TRBV12-5 to TRBJ1-1; a possible D gene is TRBD1 (6 bases). The CDR3 is CASGFQSGAQGNTEAFF. CDR3 DNA: TGTGCTAGTGGTTTTCAATCGGGGGCACAGGGGAACACTGAAGCTTTCTTT.